This TCR beta chain came from a study of identical twins. TCRdb used MiXCR to reprocess the 5' RACE reads, holding one entry per CDR3 protein. The top ten clones hold 0.25% to 0.3% of a sample with 1.5 million to 2 million distinct CDR3 sequences, roughly 35% of them seen once. This clonotype was picked up a small number of times. Sequences were obtained from cord blood. The sequence was obtained from a newborn girl in good health.

CDR3 region: CATSGTSGRATDTQYF. The DNA for the CDR3 is TGTGCCACCTCCGGGACTAGCGGGAGGGCCACAGATACGCAGTATTTT. The rearrangement joins TRBV24-1 to TRBJ2-3, with 16 bases aligning to TRBD2. The CDR3 contains 16 residues. The germline gives CDR1 KGHDR, CDR2 SFDVKD. J was trimmed by 2 bases and V by 9 bases; bases with no gene match: 4.